This passage covers 20 T cell receptor beta chains from one sample sequenced in a study of breast tumors, draining lymph nodes, adjacent tissues. TCRdb passed the multiplex PCR reads through MiXCR, listing each CDR3 protein once. The data contain around 250,000 distinct CDR3 sequences, 30% to 35% of them seen just once; the ten biggest clones take up under 4.5%. Axillary draining lymph nodes of breast cancer patients supplied the node samples. What was sequenced was axillary lymph node tissue. The receptor set was obtained from a female donor with breast cancer. Some clones in this sample may be carry-over from other donors' samples.

This clonotype was counted many times. The chain combines TRBV19 with TRBJ2-3, with D unresolved. Germline values: CDR1 LNHDA, CDR2 SQIVND (reference sequence). V was shortened by 3 bases and J by 2 bases, with 15 bases between the two germline ends. The CDR3 covers 16 residues. CDR3 amino acids: CASSIMGNTYTDTQYF. As DNA, the CDR3 is TGTGCCAGTAGTATTATGGGGAACACATACACAGATACGCAGTATTTT.

This clonotype has ten or more counts. This chain connects TRBV2 to TRBJ2-1; D not resolved. The CDR3 loop spans 15 amino acids. Germline CDR1 and CDR2: SNHLY and FYNNEI. Trimming cost V 5 bases and J 7 bases, with 18 bases left between them. The CDR3 coding sequence is TGTGCCAGCAGTTTGACCCTGGGTAGCATGAATGAGCAGTTCTTC. Protein sequence: CASSLTLGSMNEQFF.

The V gene is TRBV6-5, the J gene TRBJ1-5; 7 bases map to TRBD1. The trim removed 5 bases at V and 0 bases at J, leaving 7 bases unmatched. Germline V gives CDR1 MNHEY, CDR2 SVGAGI. The CDR3 covers 16 residues. This CDR3 is CASSGTNRGSNQPQHF. DNA for the CDR3: TGTGCCAGCAGTGGTACCAACAGGGGTAGCAATCAGCCCCAGCATTTT.

The rearrangement links TRBV7-9 to TRBJ2-1; D uncertain. The CDR3 extends over 15 amino acids. V gave up 5 bases and J gave up 4 bases, with 15 bases separating them. Germline CDR1 reads SEHNR; CDR2 reads FQNEAQ (reference sequence). The chain's CDR3 is CASSPYGVGYNEQFF. DNA of the CDR3: TGTGCCAGCAGCCCCTATGGGGTGGGGTACAATGAGCAGTTCTTC.

This rearrangement joins TRBV2 to TRBJ1-2, with 9 positions matching TRBD1. Germline assignment: CDR1 SNHLY and CDR2 FYNNEI. This CDR3 spans 11 amino acids. The CDR3 region has the DNA TGTGCAGGACAGGGGAGCTATGGCTACACCTTC. It specifies CAGQGSYGYTF.

This clonotype showed up many times. The V call is TRBV11-3, the J call TRBJ2-7, with D tentatively TRBD1 or TRBD2 (6 bases each). Germline CDR1 and CDR2: SGHNT and YENEEA. The CDR3 loop spans 17 amino acids. V was trimmed by 2 bases and J by 6 bases, leaving 23 bases between them. As DNA, the CDR3 is TGTGCCAGCAGCTTAAGGGAAACAGGGAGGTCCTCTACCGAGCAGTACTTC. Amino acid sequence: CASSLRETGRSSTEQYF.

At least ten counts were recorded for this clonotype. J is TRBJ2-1 and V is TRBV2; 9 nucleotides align to TRBD2. The CDR3 runs 15 residues. CDR1 is SNHLY and CDR2 is FYNNEI in the germline V gene. V trimming: 6 bases; J trimming: 2 bases; junction bases outside the gene matches: 5. The CDR3 DNA reads as TGTGCCAGCAGGCCTCTAGCGGGGACCTACAATGAGCAGTTCTTC. Protein sequence: CASRPLAGTYNEQFF. Using reference TRBV2 and TRBJ2-1 for the parts outside the CDR3, the full variable domain is EPEVTQTPSHQVTQMGQEVILRCVPISNHLYFYWYRQILGQKVEFLVSFYNNEISEKSEIFDDQFSVERPDGSNFTLKIRSTKLEDSAMYFCASRPLAGTYNEQFFGPGTRLTVL.

This clonotype was counted many times. The gene calls are TRBV7-8 and TRBJ1-5, with D perhaps TRBD1 (6 bases). CDR3 length equals 17 residues. The V and J ends lost 4 bases and 2 bases respectively, with 18 bases between them. Germline V CDR1 and CDR2: SGHVS, FQNEAQ. As DNA, the CDR3 is TGTGCCAGCAGCTCCATCCCACAGGGAGTGGGCAATCAGCCCCAGCATTTT. Its translation is CASSSIPQGVGNQPQHF. The full variable domain, completed using reference TRBV7-8 and TRBJ1-5, is GAGVSQSPRYKVAKRGQDVALRCDPISGHVSLFWYQQALGQGPEFLTYFQNEAQLDKSGLPSDRFFAERPEGSVSTLKIQRTQQEDSAVYLCASSSIPQGVGNQPQHFGDGTRLSIL.

This clonotype was recorded many times. The CDR3 nucleotides are TGTGCCAGCAGCTTTGGGACAGGGGGCACCGAGCAGTACTTC. This codes for CASSFGTGGTEQYF. This rearrangement joins TRBV5-6 to TRBJ2-7; the match to TRBD1 covers 12 bases. Germline values: CDR1 SGHDT, CDR2 YYEEEE. Trimming at V came to 2 bases and at J to 6 bases, leaving 3 bases not matched to a gene. The CDR3 has 14 residues.

With respect to this clonotype: Likely a read error: the CDR3 ends without its conserved phenylalanine or tryptophan. This chain uses TRBV7-9 with TRBJ1-2; 8 bases agree with TRBD1. Germline V CDR1 and CDR2: SEHNR, FQNEAQ (reference sequence). The CDR3 totals 14 residues. V lost 3 bases, J lost 0 bases, and 0 bases stayed unmatched. The CDR3 region is CASSLTGANYGYTL. The CDR3, as DNA: TGTGCCAGCAGCTTGACAGGGGCTAACTATGGCTACACCCTC.

The J gene is TRBJ2-1, the V gene TRBV5-5; D may match TRBD1 or TRBD2 (5 bases each). The CDR3 is 15 residues long. Trimming removed 7 bases at V and 0 bases at J, with 14 bases between. The germline V gene has CDR1 SGHKS and CDR2 YYEKEE (reference sequence). CDR3 residues: CASGTGTPSYNEQFF. In DNA form, the CDR3 reads TGTGCCAGCGGTACCGGGACCCCCTCCTACAATGAGCAGTTCTTC.

A word on this clonotype: This may be a read error: a much more frequent sequence differs by one nucleotide. The chain recombines TRBV7-2 with TRBJ2-1, with 8 bases matching TRBD2. Germline trimming cut 5 bases from V and 10 bases from J; bases unmatched to any gene: 16. The CDR3 covers 16 residues. The germline CDR1 and CDR2 sequences are SGHTA and FQGNSA. The CDR3 DNA reads TGTGCCAGCAGCCCGGGTACGGTAGCGGGAAGCCTAGAGCAGTTCTTC. Translation: CASSPGTVAGSLEQFF.

Points on this clonotype: This may arise from a read error, as a much more abundant clone is one base away. The chain carries TRBV10-1 and TRBJ2-3; the D is unclear. Germline lookup yields CDR1 WNHNN and CDR2 SYGVQD (reference sequence). V was cut by 1 base and J by 2 bases, with 13 bases left in between. This CDR3 has 16 amino acids. The CDR3 protein is CASSEYGSETTDTQYF. The CDR3 coding sequence is TGCGCCAGCAGTGAGTACGGCAGCGAGACCACAGATACGCAGTATTTT.

This clonotype was counted at least ten times. V gene TRBV5-1 combines with J gene TRBJ1-6; a possible D gene is TRBD1 (6 bases). The V end was cut by 0 bases, the J end by 10 bases, with 11 bases between. The CDR3 consists of 14 residues. Germline V gene lookup returns CDR1 SGHRS and CDR2 YFSETQ. The CDR3 nucleotides are TGCGCCAGCAGCTTGGGCAGGGGAGAGTCACCCCTCCACTTT. Protein product: CASSLGRGESPLHF.

This clonotype came up many times. This clone may be a read error of a much larger clone one base away. The V and J genes are TRBV19 and TRBJ1-2, with TRBD1 identical over 10 bases. The CDR3 has 18 amino acids. Germline assignment: CDR1 LNHDA and CDR2 SQIVND (reference sequence). CDR3 sequence (DNA): TGTGCCAGTAGTCTAAACCGGGACAGGGGAAGAAGAGCCTATGGCTCCACCTTC. It translates to CASSLNRDRGRRAYGSTF.

This clonotype has ten or more counts. The rearrangement links TRBV4-1 to TRBJ2-3; D is undetermined. CDR1 is MGHRA, CDR2 YSYEKL, per germline. Trimming cost V 1 base and J 0 bases, with 2 bases left between them. There are 13 residues in the CDR3. CDR3 protein: CASSQVSTDTQYF. As DNA, the CDR3 is TGCGCCAGCAGCCAAGTGAGCACAGATACGCAGTATTTT.

This sequence joins TRBV5-1 and TRBJ2-5; the match to TRBD2 covers 8 bases. CDR1 SGHRS and CDR2 YFSETQ come from the germline V gene. V dropped 7 bases and J dropped 5; count of bases not matched to a gene: 13. The CDR3 is 15 amino acids. CDR3 protein: CASATTGGSRETQYF. The CDR3 DNA follows: TGCGCCAGCGCCACCACGGGGGGGAGTCGGGAGACCCAGTACTTC. Full variable domain (outside the CDR3, taken from reference TRBV5-1 and TRBJ2-5): KAGVTQTPRYLIKTRGQQVTLSCSPISGHRSVSWYQQTPGQGLQFLFEYFSETQRNKGNFPGRFSGRQFSNSRSEMNVSTLELGDSALYLCASATTGGSRETQYFGPGTRLLVL.

The genes are TRBV20-1 and TRBJ2-2; 11 positions agree with TRBD2. Germline trimming cut 3 bases from V and 10 bases from J; bases unmatched to any gene: 7. Germline V gene data show CDR1 as DFQATT and CDR2 as SNEGSKA (reference sequence). This CDR3 comprises 14 residues. CDR3 in DNA: TGCAGTGCTAGTCAGACTAGCGGGGCCGCGGAGCTGTTTTTT. Residues: CSASQTSGAAELFF.

This clonotype was seen repeatedly, ten times or more. This chain joins TRBV19 and TRBJ2-7, with 10 bases lining up with TRBD1. The CDR3 covers 14 residues. Germline CDR1 LNHDA, CDR2 SQIVND (reference sequence). V shed 2 bases and J 6 bases; nucleotides not matched to a gene: 4. The DNA for the CDR3 is TGTGCCAGTAGTATAACGGGACAGGGGACCGAGCAGTACTTC. It codes for CASSITGQGTEQYF.

This clonotype was found many times. The rearrangement joins TRBV20-1 to TRBJ2-3; D assignment may be TRBD1 or TRBD2 (5 bases each). V was pared by 2 bases and J by 0 bases, with 15 bases between. Germline assignment: CDR1 DFQATT and CDR2 SNEGSKA (reference sequence). CDR3 length equals 16 residues. The CDR3 nucleotides read TGCAGTGCTAGAATGTTAACGGGGCCTAGCACAGATACGCAGTATTTT. It yields the protein CSARMLTGPSTDTQYF.